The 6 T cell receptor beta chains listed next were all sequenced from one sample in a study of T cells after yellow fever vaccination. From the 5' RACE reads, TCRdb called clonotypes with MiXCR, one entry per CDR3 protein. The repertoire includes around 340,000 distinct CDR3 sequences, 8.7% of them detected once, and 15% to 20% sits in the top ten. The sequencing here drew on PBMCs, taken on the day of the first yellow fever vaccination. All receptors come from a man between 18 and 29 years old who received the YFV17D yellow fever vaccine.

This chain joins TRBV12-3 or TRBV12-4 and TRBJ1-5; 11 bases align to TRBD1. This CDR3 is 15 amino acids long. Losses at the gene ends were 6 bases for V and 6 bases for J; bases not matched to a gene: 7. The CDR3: CASRPDRGLGQPQHF. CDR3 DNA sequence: TGTGCCAGCAGACCGGACAGGGGGCTGGGTCAGCCCCAGCATTTT.

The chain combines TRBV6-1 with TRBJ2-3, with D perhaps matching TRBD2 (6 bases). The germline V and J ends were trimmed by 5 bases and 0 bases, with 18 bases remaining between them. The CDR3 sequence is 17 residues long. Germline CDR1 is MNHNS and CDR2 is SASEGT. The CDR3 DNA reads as TGTGCCAGCAGTACACGCGGAGGGGCAGGGAGCACAGATACGCAGTATTTT. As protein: CASSTRGGAGSTDTQYF.

The CDR3 nucleotides read TGCAGTGCTGGGATGCGGAGCACAGATACGCAGTATTTT. Its translation: CSAGMRSTDTQYF. The J gene is TRBJ2-3, the V gene TRBV20-1; D call uncertain. The CDR3 contains 13 residues. Trimming left V 5 bases short and J 0 bases short, with 9 bases between. The V gene's germline CDR1 is DFQATT and CDR2 SNEGSKA (reference sequence).

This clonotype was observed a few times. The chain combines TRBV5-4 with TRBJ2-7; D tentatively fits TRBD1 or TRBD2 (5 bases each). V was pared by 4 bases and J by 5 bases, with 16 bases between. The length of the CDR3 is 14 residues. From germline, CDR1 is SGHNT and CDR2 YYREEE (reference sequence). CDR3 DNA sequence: TGTGCCAGCAGCGGGGACGAGGGACCTGACGAGCAGTACTTC. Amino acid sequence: CASSGDEGPDEQYF.

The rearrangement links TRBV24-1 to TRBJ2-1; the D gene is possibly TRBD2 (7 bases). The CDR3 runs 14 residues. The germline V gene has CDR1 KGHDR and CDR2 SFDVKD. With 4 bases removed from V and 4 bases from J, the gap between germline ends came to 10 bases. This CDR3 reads CATSDGGPYNEQFF. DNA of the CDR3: TGTGCCACCAGTGACGGGGGGCCATACAATGAGCAGTTCTTC.

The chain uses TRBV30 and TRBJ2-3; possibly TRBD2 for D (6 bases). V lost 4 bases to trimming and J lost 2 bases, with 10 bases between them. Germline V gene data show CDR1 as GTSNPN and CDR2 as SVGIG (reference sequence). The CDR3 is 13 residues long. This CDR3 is CAWTRGSTDTQYF. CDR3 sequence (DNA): TGTGCCTGGACGCGGGGTTCCACAGATACGCAGTATTTT.